Each of the 14 T cell receptor beta chains below was sequenced from the same sample in a study of T cells after yellow fever vaccination. TCRdb processed the 5' RACE reads anew with MiXCR; each CDR3 protein has one entry. This sample carries around 250,000 distinct CDR3 sequences, roughly 5% of them seen once, and the ten largest clones take roughly 3.4%. The starting material was CD4+ T cells sorted from PBMCs, obtained on the day of the yellow fever booster vaccination. All receptors derive from a man aged 18 to 30 who received the YFV17D yellow fever vaccine.

This clonotype was observed a few times. V gene TRBV5-5 combines with J gene TRBJ2-5; D not resolved. Trimming left V 4 bases short and J 4 bases short, with 14 bases between. Germline CDR1 is SGHKS and CDR2 is YYEKEE (reference sequence). CDR3 length: 14 residues. CDR3 protein: CASSAGRNGETQYF. CDR3 DNA sequence: TGTGCCAGCAGCGCTGGACGAAACGGAGAGACCCAGTACTTC.

This clonotype was counted many times. The rearrangement uses TRBV2 and TRBJ2-3; D may be TRBD2 (5 bases). The V gene's germline CDR1 is SNHLY and CDR2 FYNNEI. V was clipped by 4 bases and J by 1 base, with 12 bases between them. The CDR3 loop spans 15 amino acids. CDR3 coding DNA: TGTGCCAGCAGTGCATGGACTGGGCGCACAGATACGCAGTATTTT. Its protein is CASSAWTGRTDTQYF.

At least ten counts were recorded for this clonotype. The chain recombines TRBV7-3 with TRBJ2-2; TRBD1 is a possible D gene (6 bases). CDR1 and CDR2 from the germline V gene are SGHTA and FQGTGA. The CDR3 runs to 15 residues. V was shortened by 5 bases and J by 8 bases, with 18 bases between the two germline ends. In DNA form, the CDR3 reads TGTGCCAGCAGCCCGAAAATGGGGGCAGGTGGGGAGCTGTTTTTT. Protein: CASSPKMGAGGELFF.

The chain combines TRBV5-1 with TRBJ2-5; TRBD2 matches 7 bases. Germline-derived CDR1 and CDR2 are SGHRS and YFSETQ. The CDR3 loop spans 15 amino acids. V lost 4 bases, J lost 3 bases, and 9 bases stayed unmatched. The CDR3 DNA reads as TGCGCCAGCAGCAAGGGCTGGGGAGGGGAAGAGACCCAGTACTTC. It is translated as CASSKGWGGEETQYF.

This clonotype was counted many times. The CDR3 DNA reads TGTGCCACCTCTGCCCGGAAGGGGGCCATGAACACTGAAGCTTTCTTT. Protein product: CATSARKGAMNTEAFF. This chain connects TRBV27 to TRBJ1-1; 7 bases are a match to TRBD1. Germline V CDR1 and CDR2: MNHEY, SMNVEV (reference sequence). The J segment lost 0 bases and the V segment lost 10 bases, leaving 14 bases of the junction unmatched. The CDR3 totals 16 residues.

This clonotype has just a few counts. The J gene is TRBJ2-3, the V gene TRBV6-5, with a tentative D call TRBD1 (5 bases). V lost 8 bases, J lost 0 bases, and 12 bases lay in between. CDR3 length: 14 residues. The germline V gene has CDR1 MNHEY and CDR2 SVGAGI. The CDR3 protein is CASGPDTSTDTQYF. The CDR3 region has the DNA TGTGCCAGCGGACCGGACACGAGCACAGATACGCAGTATTTT.

The J gene is TRBJ1-6, the V gene TRBV5-1; a possible D gene is TRBD1 (6 bases). The CDR3 is 18 residues long. Germline CDR1 and CDR2: SGHRS and YFSETQ. V shed 3 bases and J shed 3 bases, with 19 bases lying between them. The CDR3 coding sequence is TGCGCCAGCAGCTCCCGGACAGCGCCTACCAGCTATAATTCACCCCTCCACTTT. It yields the protein CASSSRTAPTSYNSPLHF.

This clonotype was seen only a few times. V gene TRBV5-1 combines with J gene TRBJ2-3; 8 bases fit TRBD1. Germline CDR1 and CDR2: SGHRS and YFSETQ. V shed 0 bases and J 2 bases; nucleotides not matched to a gene: 2. The CDR3 loop spans 15 amino acids. DNA of the CDR3: TGCGCCAGCAGCTTGGGGGACAGGACCACAGATACGCAGTATTTT. It yields the protein CASSLGDRTTDTQYF.

This clonotype was counted ten times or more. This chain joins TRBV5-1 and TRBJ1-6, with 9 bases identical to TRBD1. V gave up 4 bases and J gave up 9 bases; unmatched junction bases: 11. The germline V gene has CDR1 SGHRS and CDR2 YFSETQ. This CDR3 contains 16 residues. The CDR3 spells CASSTRRTGVSSPLHF. CDR3 DNA sequence: TGCGCCAGCAGCACTCGACGGACAGGGGTTAGTTCACCCCTCCACTTT.

The table lists this clonotype with many counts. The chain recombines TRBV6-2 or TRBV6-3 with TRBJ2-7; a weak D match, TRBD1 (7 bases). From germline, CDR1 is MNHEY and CDR2 SVGEGT. The V end was cut by 6 bases, the J end by 6 bases, with 21 bases between. CDR3 length equals 15 residues. For the CDR3, the DNA is TGTGCCAGCAGCCAGGACAGGTGGAAGGGGGGCGAGCAGTACTTC. Translation gives CASSQDRWKGGEQYF.

The chain recombines TRBV4-3 with TRBJ1-1, with a weak D call TRBD1 (5 bases). Germline CDR1 LGHNA, CDR2 YSLEER. The CDR3 length is 16 residues. The V end lost 0 bases, the J end lost 3 bases, and 14 bases lay between the germline ends. The chain's CDR3 is CASSQDWGGWDTEAFF. In DNA, the CDR3 is TGCGCCAGCAGCCAAGATTGGGGGGGATGGGACACTGAAGCTTTCTTT.

Many counts were recorded for this clonotype. The V and J genes are TRBV23-1 and TRBJ2-1; 8 bases line up with TRBD2. TRBV23-1 is reported as an ORF; its role is uncertain. The CDR3 has 15 amino acids. The ends lost 6 bases at V and 5 bases at J; junction bases unmatched: 9. DNA of the CDR3: TGCGCCAGCAGCCCGAGCGGGGGTGAGGACAATGAGCAGTTCTTC. Amino acid sequence: CASSPSGGEDNEQFF.

The sample holds many counts of this clonotype. The chain is built from TRBV12-3 or TRBV12-4 and TRBJ2-1; 10 bases fit TRBD2. CDR3 size: 15 residues. With 5 bases clipped from V and 8 bases from J, the junction kept 9 bases outside the gene matches. CDR3 region: CASSRTSGGWDEQFF. CDR3 nucleotides: TGTGCCAGCAGTCGGACTAGCGGTGGGTGGGATGAGCAGTTCTTC.

The V gene is TRBV12-3 or TRBV12-4, the J gene TRBJ2-2; no clear D gene. CDR3 length equals 13 residues. Trimming cost V 3 bases and J 6 bases, with 8 bases left between them. The CDR3 nucleotides read TGTGCCAGCAGTTTCGGGCGCCCCGGGGAGCTGTTTTTT. Translating gives CASSFGRPGELFF.